This TCR beta chain was found in a study of cytomegalovirus exposure and HLA in healthy donors. The donors were healthy bone marrow donors. With 60 Vbeta and 13 Jbeta primers, the PCR was carried out. TCRdb's copy holds only in-frame clones and misses some; the assay was immunoSEQ multiplex PCR. The table includes around 40,000 clones, around 68% detected once. This clone was detected a few times. Its antigen is currently unknown. General observations from the study: When presence/absence was analysed, sequencing depth was taken to be roughly uniform across donors.

Sequences were obtained from PBMCs. The clonotype originates from a middle-aged man in good health and CMV-seronegative.

CDR3 DNA: TGTGCCAGCAGTCCCGCGGGCATGGGACAGGGGGGGGGAAGCAATCAGCCCCAGCATTTT. This encodes CASSPAGMGQGGGSNQPQHF. The V and J genes are TRBV28 and TRBJ1-5; 11 bases match TRBD1. CDR1 is MDHEN, CDR2 SYDVKM, per germline. There are 20 residues in the CDR3. V gave up 5 bases and J gave up 1 base; unmatched junction bases: 16.